One sample yielded the 24 T cell receptor beta chains listed below, sequenced in a study of beta chain features in type 1 diabetes. Expressed TCRB transcripts were sequenced after all isolated RNA was converted to cDNA. Clones were sequenced by immunoSEQ multiplex PCR, and TCRdb holds only the in-frame ones, with some missing. Altogether around 130,000 clones are present, 9% being singletons, with the ten largest covering approximately 0.7%. Their recognized antigens are unknown. The study's findings and limits: There was a moderate but significant shortening of TCRB CDR3s in all four CD4+ subsets of Type 1 diabetes patients.

The specimen was central memory CD4+ T cells from blood. The receptors derive from a man aged 25 to 45 with type 1 diabetes.

In its sample, this clone was seen a few times. This sequence joins TRBV5-1 and TRBJ2-7, with 9 bases aligning to TRBD1. Trimming cost V 4 bases and J 2 bases; bases outside gene matches: 10. Germline V gives CDR1 SGHRS, CDR2 YFSETQ. CDR3 size: 16 residues. The CDR3 here is CASSPRPGQGTYEQYF. In DNA form, the CDR3 reads TGCGCCAGCAGCCCCAGACCGGGACAGGGTACCTACGAGCAGTACTTC.

The rearrangement joins TRBV5-1 to TRBJ2-1, with 8 bases that match TRBD2. This CDR3 region has 15 residues. J gave up 5 bases and V 0 bases, and 4 bases lay outside the gene matches. The germline CDR1 and CDR2 sequences are SGHRS and YFSETQ. The CDR3 spells CASSLGLAIHNEQFF. CDR3 nucleotides: TGCGCCAGCAGCTTGGGACTAGCGATTCACAATGAGCAGTTCTTC.

This clone was observed a few times. This rearrangement joins TRBV5-1 to TRBJ2-5; D may be TRBD2 (6 bases). The ends were cut back, 10 bases at V and 3 bases at J, with 19 bases in the middle. Germline V gene lookup returns CDR1 SGHRS and CDR2 YFSETQ. This CDR3 contains 14 residues. The CDR3 protein is CASSSAGKEETQYF. The CDR3 region has the DNA TGCGCCTCCTCAAGCGCGGGGAAAGAAGAGACCCAGTACTTC.

CDR3 amino acids: CASSLTGSHYEQYF. CDR3 DNA sequence: TGTGCCAGCAGCCTGACAGGGAGCCACTACGAGCAGTACTTC. The gene calls are TRBV27 and TRBJ2-7; 7 bases line up with TRBD1. The CDR3 loop spans 14 amino acids. J lost 3 bases, V lost 6 bases, and 8 bases had no gene match. Germline loops: CDR1 MNHEY, CDR2 SMNVEV (reference sequence).

The genes are TRBV7-9 and TRBJ1-2; 7 bases align to TRBD1. The CDR3 spans 11 residues. V was clipped by 6 bases and J by 13 bases; unmatched bases: 8. The germline V gene has CDR1 SEHNR and CDR2 FQNEAQ (reference sequence). CDR3 bases: TGTGCCAGCAGGGAGACAGGGTGGACCACCTTC. It translates to CASRETGWTTF.

A few counts support this clone. At one boundary the junction diverges from the germline segment, which might be a read error. V usage is TRBV7-7 and J usage is TRBJ1-1; D possibly corresponds to TRBD1 (6 bases). The CDR3 has 15 residues. Germline CDR1 SSHAT, CDR2 FNYEAQ (reference sequence). The CDR3: CASSPAGQGHTEAFF. Here the CDR3 DNA reads TGTGCTAGCAGCCCCGCCGGGCAGGGGCACACTGAAGCTTTCTTT.

The V call is TRBV30, the J call TRBJ1-2, with D hard to call. Germline loops: CDR1 GTSNPN, CDR2 SVGIG (reference sequence). The CDR3 contains 16 residues. V shed 2 bases and J shed 5 bases, with 21 bases lying between them. CDR3 sequence: CAWSPPFGGLGYGYTF. Written as DNA, the CDR3 is TGTGCCTGGAGTCCACCTTTTGGAGGGCTGGGGTATGGCTACACCTTC.

This clone has just a few counts. The V gene is TRBV9, the J gene TRBJ2-1, with TRBD2 matching over 9 bases. The CDR3 runs to 16 residues. V gave up 0 bases and J gave up 4 bases; unmatched junction bases: 5. Germline assignment: CDR1 SGDLS and CDR2 YYNGEE. The CDR3 nucleotides are TGTGCCAGCAGCGTAGTGTCTAGCGGGGTTTACAATGAGCAGTTCTTC. Translated, it gives CASSVVSSGVYNEQFF.

The sample holds a few counts of this clone. This chain joins TRBV5-4 and TRBJ1-2; D is perhaps TRBD1 (6 bases). Per the germline V gene, CDR1 is SGHNT and CDR2 is YYREEE (reference sequence). Trimming took 0 bases from V and 3 from J, leaving 12 bases between them. The CDR3 spans 15 residues. The CDR3 reads CASSLGNRQDYGYTF. The CDR3 DNA reads TGTGCCAGCAGCTTGGGGAATCGACAGGACTATGGCTACACCTTC.

This clone was observed a handful of times. For the CDR3, the DNA is TGTGCCAGCAGCTTCCCAACAGGGGGCGGTGAGACCCAGTACTTC. This translates into CASSFPTGGGETQYF. The chain joins TRBV7-6 to TRBJ2-5; 9 bases align to TRBD1. V was pared by 3 bases and J by 5 bases, with 7 bases of the junction left unmatched. The CDR3 extends over 15 amino acids. Germline loops: CDR1 SGHVS, CDR2 FNYEAQ. Together with reference TRBV7-6 and TRBJ2-5, the CDR3 gives the full variable domain: GAGVSQSPRYKVTKRGQDVALRCDPISGHVSLYWYRQALGQGPEFLTYFNYEAQQDKSGLPNDRFSAERPEGSISTLTIQRTEQRDSAMYRCASSFPTGGGETQYFGPGTRLLVL.

The V and J genes are TRBV15 and TRBJ2-3, with 10 bases fitting TRBD2. Per the germline V gene, CDR1 is LNHNV and CDR2 is YYDKDF (reference sequence). This CDR3 spans 18 amino acids. J gave up 0 bases and V 1 base, and 7 bases lay outside the gene matches. For the CDR3, the DNA is TGTGCCACCAGCAGAGTACGCGGGACTAGCGAAAGCACAGATACGCAGTATTTT. Its translation: CATSRVRGTSESTDTQYF.

J is TRBJ1-1 and V is TRBV25-1, with 7 bases identical to TRBD1. Germline lookup yields CDR1 MGHDK and CDR2 SYGVNS. The CDR3 has 17 residues. With V trimmed by 1 base and J by 3 bases, 11 bases remained unmatched. The CDR3 sequence: CASSEWSQGPDHTEAFF. CDR3 in DNA: TGTGCCAGCAGTGAATGGTCACAGGGGCCCGACCACACTGAAGCTTTCTTT.

The V call is TRBV2, the J call TRBJ1-1, with D tentatively TRBD1 (6 bases). This CDR3 region has 14 residues. Germline lookup yields CDR1 SNHLY and CDR2 FYNNEI. The germline V and J ends were trimmed by 2 bases and 5 bases, with 12 bases remaining between them. In DNA form, the CDR3 reads TGTGCCAGCAGTGAAATAGGGGGGGGGACTGAAGCTTTCTTT. Its protein product is CASSEIGGGTEAFF.

This clone was observed a few times. The rearrangement uses TRBV9 and TRBJ2-1; TRBD2 is a possible D gene (6 bases). V lost 3 bases and J 5 bases, leaving 21 bases between the germline ends. Per germline, CDR1 SGDLS and CDR2 YYNGEE. This CDR3 has 17 residues. In nucleotides, the CDR3 is TGTGCCAGCAGCGGACGAAATGGCCCGAGGAGGGACAATGAGCAGTTCTTC. This encodes CASSGRNGPRRDNEQFF.

J is TRBJ2-7 and V is TRBV7-2; maybe TRBD2 (6 bases). The CDR3 spans 15 residues. The germline V and J ends were trimmed by 5 bases and 1 base, with 15 bases remaining between them. Germline CDR1 SGHTA, CDR2 FQGNSA. CDR3 DNA: TGTGCCAGCAGCGCCCGAATGCGGGGTTCCTACGAGCAGTACTTC. It codes for CASSARMRGSYEQYF.

The chain has TRBV5-6 and TRBJ2-3; 7 nucleotides line up with TRBD2. The CDR3 loop spans 15 amino acids. J lost 5 bases, V lost 4 bases, and 10 bases had no gene match. Germline-derived CDR1 and CDR2 are SGHDT and YYEEEE. The chain's CDR3 is CASSPDRLAIDTQYF. In DNA, the CDR3 is TGTGCCAGCAGCCCCGATAGACTAGCCATAGATACGCAGTATTTT.

The rearrangement uses TRBV7-3 and TRBJ2-1, with TRBD2 as a possible D gene (5 bases). The length of the CDR3 is 15 residues. CDR1 and CDR2 (germline): SGHTA, FQGTGA. V gave up 0 bases and J gave up 5 bases, with 11 bases separating them. The DNA for the CDR3 is TGTGCCAGCAGCTTAACGGGAGAGGACCACAATGAGCAGTTCTTC. The encoded protein is CASSLTGEDHNEQFF.

This clone was counted only a few times. This chain uses TRBV5-8 with TRBJ1-5; TRBD1 aligns across 10 bases. CDR1 and CDR2 (germline): SGHTS, YDEGEE. Unmatched junction bases numbered 1, after V lost 3 bases and J lost 4 bases. This CDR3 has 14 residues. The DNA for the CDR3 is TGTGCCAGCAGCTGGACAGGGGGGAATCAGCCCCAGCATTTT. Translating it yields CASSWTGGNQPQHF. Filled out from reference TRBV5-8 and TRBJ1-5, the complete variable domain reads EAGVTQSPTHLIKTRGQQATLRCSPISGHTSVYWYQQALGLGLQFLLWYDEGEERNRGNFPPRFSGRQFPNYSSELNVNALELEDSALYLCASSWTGGNQPQHFGDGTRLSIL.

This clone has just a few counts. This chain connects TRBV5-1 to TRBJ2-5; TRBD2 aligns across 9 bases. Unmatched junction bases numbered 3, after V lost 4 bases and J lost 5 bases. The CDR3 covers 13 residues. Germline-derived CDR1 and CDR2 are SGHRS and YFSETQ. CDR3 region: CASSPGLAETQYF. The DNA for the CDR3 is TGCGCCAGCAGCCCCGGACTAGCGGAGACCCAGTACTTC.

The V gene is TRBV5-4, the J gene TRBJ1-1, with 7 bases aligning to TRBD1. The CDR3 length is 15 residues. Germline CDR1 SGHNT, CDR2 YYREEE (reference sequence). With V trimmed by 2 bases and J by 4 bases, 8 bases remained unmatched. CDR3 nucleotide sequence: TGTGCCAGCAGCTTACCGACAGGGAGTGGCACTGAAGCTTTCTTT. Residues: CASSLPTGSGTEAFF.

This chain connects TRBV5-4 to TRBJ2-6; 13 bases are shared with TRBD2. The CDR3 runs to 20 residues. Unmatched junction bases numbered 10, after V lost 4 bases and J lost 0 bases. Per the germline V gene, CDR1 is SGHNT and CDR2 is YYREEE (reference sequence). The CDR3 loop reads CASSTGLAGAPSSGANVLTF. CDR3 sequence (DNA): TGTGCCAGCAGCACTGGACTAGCGGGGGCGCCGAGCTCTGGGGCCAACGTCCTGACTTTC.

This clone was picked up a small number of times. The genes are TRBV2 and TRBJ1-2; D unresolved. CDR1 is SNHLY and CDR2 is FYNNEI in the germline V gene. V lost 4 bases to trimming and J lost 5 bases, with 5 bases between them. The CDR3 has 11 residues. The CDR3 DNA is TGTGCCAGCAGTGCAGAATATGGCTACACCTTC. It translates to CASSAEYGYTF.

The chain has TRBV4-1 and TRBJ2-4; 7 nucleotides align to TRBD2. CDR3 size: 16 residues. J gave up 4 bases and V 0 bases, and 6 bases lay outside the gene matches. Germline V lookup: CDR1 MGHRA, CDR2 YSYEKL. CDR3 DNA: TGCGCCAGCAGCCAAGATGGGGGGGGGATGAAAAACATTCAGTACTTC. It specifies CASSQDGGGMKNIQYF.

J is TRBJ1-6 and V is TRBV5-4, with D possibly TRBD1 on 5 matching bases. Trimming shortened V by 5 bases and J by 9 bases, and 15 bases separated the two germline ends. This CDR3 is built from 14 residues. From germline, CDR1 is SGHNT and CDR2 YYREEE (reference sequence). In nucleotides, the CDR3 is TGTGCCAGCAGGGCTGGTGAAGGGGCTTCACCCCTCCACTTT. This codes for CASRAGEGASPLHF.